This T cell receptor beta chain emerged from a study of cytomegalovirus exposure and HLA in healthy donors. With 60 Vbeta and 13 Jbeta primers, the PCR was carried out. Using immunoSEQ multiplex PCR, the repertoire was profiled, and TCRdb retains in-frame clones only, with some absent. The sample has about 120,000 clones, under 12% seen once. The CDR3 spans 11 residues. Trimming shortened V by 7 bases and J by 8 bases, and 14 bases separated the two germline ends. In germline, CDR1 is GTSNPN, CDR2 SVGIG (reference sequence). The sequence came from a woman aged 18-35 years in good health and CMV-seropositive. The V and J genes are TRBV30 and TRBJ1-2, with D perhaps matching TRBD1 (5 bases). Sequencing was performed on PBMCs. CDR3 sequence reads: CASLGGSGYTF. The DNA of the CDR3 is TGTGCCTCCCTTGGGGGGAGCGGCTACACCTTC. Drawing the rest from reference TRBV30 and TRBJ1-2, the complete variable domain is SQTIHQWPATLVQPVGSPLSLECTVEGTSNPNLYWYRQAAGRGLQLLFYSVGIGQISSEVPQNLSASRPQDRQFILSSKKLLLSDSGFYLCASLGGSGYTFGSGTRLTVV.